This entry describes one T cell receptor (beta chain). Its target is not known. The sample originates from a study of cytomegalovirus exposure and HLA in healthy donors. PCR amplification relied on 60 Vbeta primers (plus 13 Jbeta primers). Measured with immunoSEQ multiplex PCR; TCRdb has only the in-frame clones, and not every one. The sample contains roughly 63,000 clones, approximately 71% of which appear only once. The ends were cut back, 5 bases at V and 0 bases at J, with 4 bases in the middle. CDR3 length: 12 residues. CDR1 SGHNT and CDR2 YYREEE come from the germline V gene (reference sequence). Study-level results: Most of the TCR beta V segments (in an earlier analysis) were productive either about 87% or about 30% of the time.

The TCR comes from a man aged 50-59 years in good health and CMV-seropositive. The sequenced sample was PBMCs. The chain employs TRBV5-4 and TRBJ2-3; D remains ambiguous. The CDR3 region is CASSKSTDTQYF. The CDR3 DNA is TGTGCCAGCAGTAAAAGCACAGATACGCAGTATTTT.